These 25 T cell receptor beta chains came from one sample sequenced in a study of shared clonotypes between healthy human individuals. CD45RO-negative cells were positively selected for CCR7, leaving out terminally differentiated effector memory CD45RA+ cells. The repertoire was sequenced with immunoSEQ multiplex PCR; TCRdb's copy has only in-frame clones and lacks some. The sample shows about 2.2 million clones, roughly 91% of them seen only once. Material: naive CD8+ T cells from PBMCs. These receptors originate from a man aged 18 to 29 in good health. Some clones in this sample may be carry-over from other donors' samples.

The V and J genes are TRBV29-1 and TRBJ2-1; 8 bases agree with TRBD2. The CDR3 contains 14 residues. The V and J ends lost 1 base and 7 bases, in that order; junction bases with no gene match: 6. CDR1 SQVTM and CDR2 ANQGSEA come from the germline V gene. CDR3 bases: TGCAGCGTTGAAGCCGAGCGGGAGATTAATGAGCAGTTCTTC. It yields the protein CSVEAEREINEQFF.

The genes are TRBV13 and TRBJ2-7; TRBD2 agrees at 8 bases. After removal of 6 bases from V and 2 bases from J, the junction contained 9 bases not matched to a gene. In germline, CDR1 is PRHDT, CDR2 FYEKMQ (reference sequence). The CDR3 is 15 amino acids. CDR3 nucleotides: TGTGCCAGCAGTTTTTATGCGGGAGGCACCTACGAGCAGTACTTC. Translating it yields CASSFYAGGTYEQYF.

The gene calls are TRBV19 and TRBJ2-6, with D hard to call. Trimming cost V 3 bases and J 0 bases, with 3 bases left between them. Germline CDR1 is LNHDA and CDR2 is SQIVND (reference sequence). This CDR3 is 14 amino acids long. The CDR3 DNA reads as TGTGCCAGTAGTATGAGCTCTGGGGCCAACGTCCTGACTTTC. This translates into CASSMSSGANVLTF.

V gene TRBV7-9 combines with J gene TRBJ2-2; no definite D call. CDR3 length equals 18 residues. Germline V gives CDR1 SEHNR, CDR2 FQNEAQ (reference sequence). Trimming took off 5 bases at V and 0 bases at J, with 19 bases between the two ends. The CDR3 DNA reads as TGTGCCAGCAGCCAGGATGATCTTAGGCCAGCGAACACCGGGGAGCTGTTTTTT. It specifies CASSQDDLRPANTGELFF.

Concerning this clone itself: Relative to the germline gene, one junction end is altered; a read error may explain this. This chain connects TRBV27 to TRBJ2-3, with a possible D match to TRBD1 (5 bases). CDR3 length equals 12 residues. The V gene's germline CDR1 is MNHEY and CDR2 SMNVEV (reference sequence). The CDR3 region has the DNA TGTGCCGGCAGCCTCGACAGAGATACGCAGTATTTT. Translating it yields CAGSLDRDTQYF.

The chain is built from TRBV27 and TRBJ2-3, with TRBD2 matching 8 bases. The CDR3 consists of 15 residues. V gave up 5 bases and J gave up 6 bases; unmatched junction bases: 10. The germline CDR1 and CDR2 sequences are MNHEY and SMNVEV (reference sequence). The CDR3 bases are TGTGCCAGCAGTCCCGGGACTAGTCTAGGTGATACGCAGTATTTT. As protein: CASSPGTSLGDTQYF.

Comment on this clone: Other DNA variants within this sample encode the same CDR3. The J gene is TRBJ2-2, the V gene TRBV9, with a possible D match to TRBD1 (6 bases). The germline V and J ends were trimmed by 3 bases and 2 bases, with 11 bases remaining between them. Germline assignment: CDR1 SGDLS and CDR2 YYNGEE. The CDR3 is 15 residues long. The CDR3 is CASSGGQGNTGELFF. In DNA form, the CDR3 reads TGTGCCAGCAGCGGGGGACAAGGAAACACCGGGGAGCTGTTTTTT.

The chain uses TRBV18 and TRBJ2-1; 8 nucleotides match TRBD2. This CDR3 is built from 18 residues. Germline CDR1 and CDR2: KGHSH and LQKENI. J was trimmed by 4 bases and V by 0 bases; bases with no gene match: 11. CDR3 bases: TGTGCCAGCTCACCACCTTCTTTACTAGCGGCCATATACAATGAGCAGTTCTTC. This gives the protein CASSPPSLLAAIYNEQFF.

The chain joins TRBV27 to TRBJ1-4; 9 bases are shared with TRBD1. The junction had 2 bases not matched to a gene; V was cut back by 5 bases and J by 4 bases. Germline CDR1 is MNHEY and CDR2 is SMNVEV (reference sequence). This CDR3 has 14 residues. CDR3 DNA: TGTGCCAGCAGTACAGGGGGCGGTAATGAAAAACTGTTTTTT. As protein: CASSTGGGNEKLFF.

This clone was recorded only once. V and J are TRBV6-5 and TRBJ2-1; D gene uncertain. The V gene's germline CDR1 is MNHEY and CDR2 SVGAGI. The CDR3 spans 11 residues. Trimming stripped 6 bases from V and 4 bases from J, with 4 bases between. The CDR3 DNA follows: TGTGCCAGCAGGCAATACAATGAGCAGTTCTTC. It encodes CASRQYNEQFF.

In regard to this clone: Other DNA sequences of this sample code for an identical CDR3. V is TRBV28 and J is TRBJ2-7; maybe TRBD2 (6 bases). The CDR3 is 14 residues long. The germline gives CDR1 MDHEN, CDR2 SYDVKM. Trimming stripped 2 bases from V and 0 bases from J, with 8 bases between. Here the CDR3 DNA reads TGTGCCAGCAGTTTAGGAGGGAACTCCTACGAGCAGTACTTC. Protein product: CASSLGGNSYEQYF.

V is TRBV7-2 and J is TRBJ1-4; D remains ambiguous. Per the germline V gene, CDR1 is SGHTA and CDR2 is FQGNSA. This CDR3 comprises 14 residues. V was cut by 6 bases and J by 0 bases, with 8 bases left in between. CDR3 bases: TGTGCCAGCAGTAACATGACAACTAATGAAAAACTGTTTTTT. Translation: CASSNMTTNEKLFF.

This chain connects TRBV13 to TRBJ2-1; 10 positions match TRBD1. Germline V gene sequence: CDR1 PRHDT, CDR2 FYEKMQ (reference sequence). V lost 2 bases, J lost 10 bases, and 5 bases stayed unmatched. The CDR3 has 14 residues. The CDR3 DNA follows: TGTGCCAGCAGCTTAAGGGCGGGACAGGGGGAGCAGTTCTTC. As protein: CASSLRAGQGEQFF.

The chain is built from TRBV4-1 and TRBJ2-1; D is possibly TRBD1 (5 bases). Trimming took off 2 bases at V and 4 bases at J, with 18 bases between the two ends. In germline, CDR1 is MGHRA, CDR2 YSYEKL. The CDR3 length is 17 residues. CDR3 loop: CASSQRQSQRSYNEQFF. In nucleotides, the CDR3 is TGCGCCAGCAGCCAAAGACAGAGTCAAAGGTCGTACAATGAGCAGTTCTTC.

The rearrangement links TRBV28 to TRBJ1-5, with a weak D call TRBD1 (6 bases). V was pared by 2 bases and J by 5 bases, with 10 bases between. Germline CDR1 is MDHEN and CDR2 is SYDVKM. This CDR3 contains 14 residues. The CDR3: CASSLVEGDQPQHF. As DNA, the CDR3 is TGTGCCAGCAGTTTAGTGGAGGGGGATCAGCCCCAGCATTTT.

The rearrangement uses TRBV9 and TRBJ2-7; 8 bases align to TRBD1. In germline, CDR1 is SGDLS, CDR2 YYNGEE. The CDR3 runs to 14 residues. J gave up 3 bases and V 3 bases, and 5 bases lay outside the gene matches. CDR3 coding DNA: TGTGCCAGCAGCGCGTTAGACAGGGGCTACGAGCAGTACTTC. The encoded protein is CASSALDRGYEQYF.

This chain joins TRBV7-3 and TRBJ2-1; D might be TRBD1 (5 bases). The CDR3 runs 13 residues. Germline CDR1 and CDR2: SGHTA and FQGTGA. With 1 base removed from V and 10 bases from J, the gap between germline ends came to 11 bases. Here the CDR3 reads CASSLITGREQFF. DNA for the CDR3: TGTGCCAGCAGCTTAATCACAGGTCGAGAGCAGTTCTTC.

CDR3 amino acids: CASAGGKDTEAFF. CDR3 bases: TGTGCCAGCGCCGGAGGGAAGGACACTGAAGCTTTCTTT. This chain joins TRBV13 and TRBJ1-1; no clear D gene. Germline CDR1 and CDR2: PRHDT and FYEKMQ (reference sequence). Trimming left V 8 bases short and J 3 bases short, with 13 bases between. This CDR3 is built from 13 residues.

J is TRBJ2-7 and V is TRBV27; possible D gene TRBD1, 6 bases. V lost 6 bases and J lost 1, with 13 bases in between. From germline, CDR1 is MNHEY and CDR2 SMNVEV (reference sequence). This CDR3 spans 14 amino acids. This chain's CDR3 is CASSGSRGSYEQYF. The DNA of the CDR3 is TGTGCCAGCAGCGGTTCTAGGGGGTCCTACGAGCAGTACTTC.

The chain recombines TRBV19 with TRBJ2-6, with 8 bases aligning to TRBD1. Trimming removed 6 bases from V and 0 bases from J; junction bases left unmatched: 7. In germline, CDR1 is LNHDA, CDR2 SQIVND (reference sequence). The CDR3 sequence is 17 residues long. The CDR3 region has the DNA TGTGCCAGTAGCCACTACGGGACAGGCTCTGGGGCCAACGTCCTGACTTTC. Amino acids: CASSHYGTGSGANVLTF.

The CDR3: CARYRGAPRTGELFF. In DNA form, the CDR3 reads TGTGCCCGTTACAGGGGAGCCCCCCGGACCGGGGAGCTGTTTTTT. The genes are TRBV5-3 and TRBJ2-2, with 7 bases that match TRBD1. TRBV5-3 falls under the ORF class, with uncertain function. The CDR3 totals 15 residues. V lost 10 bases to trimming and J lost 5 bases; unmatched junction nucleotides: 14.

This rearrangement joins TRBV6-1 to TRBJ1-4, with a tentative D call TRBD1 (6 bases). V lost 2 bases, J lost 0 bases, and 13 bases lay in between. CDR1 MNHNS and CDR2 SASEGT come from the germline V gene. This CDR3 is built from 17 residues. CDR3 DNA: TGTGCCAGCAGTGAACGGACAGAGGTTGCAACTAATGAAAAACTGTTTTTT. It specifies CASSERTEVATNEKLFF.

The V and J genes are TRBV7-6 and TRBJ2-7; D remains unclear. This CDR3 has 13 residues. Germline loops: CDR1 SGHVS, CDR2 FNYEAQ. Deletions cut 1 base from V and 2 bases from J, with 6 bases between. CDR3 bases: TGTGCCAGCAGCTTAGAAAATACCTACGAGCAGTACTTC. Translation gives CASSLENTYEQYF.

This chain joins TRBV28 and TRBJ2-7; TRBD1 aligns across 7 bases. Losses at the gene ends were 5 bases for V and 2 bases for J; bases not matched to a gene: 6. Germline CDR1 reads MDHEN; CDR2 reads SYDVKM. The CDR3 spans 14 residues. The CDR3 loop reads CASSDGTATYEQYF. In nucleotides, the CDR3 is TGTGCCAGCAGTGATGGGACAGCCACCTACGAGCAGTACTTC.

The V call is TRBV30, the J call TRBJ1-2, with D perhaps TRBD1 (5 bases). Germline V gene data show CDR1 as GTSNPN and CDR2 as SVGIG (reference sequence). The length of the CDR3 is 14 residues. The V end was cut by 5 bases, the J end by 4 bases, with 17 bases between. CDR3 protein: CAWRRDPKGYGYTF. The CDR3 DNA is TGTGCCTGGCGCCGGGACCCCAAGGGCTATGGCTACACCTTC.